Presented here are 23 T cell receptor beta chains from one specimen sequenced in a study of blood T cell repertoires in COVID-19. The data were produced by immunoSEQ multiplex PCR, yet TCRdb's version contains in-frame clones alone and is incomplete. The table lists 200,000 or so clones, approximately 79% of them singletons. What was sequenced was peripheral blood. These receptor sequences come from a man aged 60 to 69 with active or convalescent COVID-19.

The gene calls are TRBV5-1 and TRBJ1-5; possible D gene TRBD1, 6 bases. Trimming left V 0 bases short and J 5 bases short, with 12 bases between. The length of the CDR3 is 15 residues. Germline V lookup: CDR1 SGHRS, CDR2 YFSETQ. CDR3 nucleotides: TGCGCCAGCAGCTTGGAAGGCAGGGGTGATCAGCCCCAGCATTTT. Encoded protein: CASSLEGRGDQPQHF. Looking up the rest from reference TRBV5-1 and TRBJ1-5 gives the full variable domain: KAGVTQTPRYLIKTRGQQVTLSCSPISGHRSVSWYQQTPGQGLQFLFEYFSETQRNKGNFPGRFSGRQFSNSRSEMNVSTLELGDSALYLCASSLEGRGDQPQHFGDGTRLSIL.

This clone was seen only once. The chain is built from TRBV28 and TRBJ1-1; 12 bases are a match to TRBD1. Germline CDR1 reads MDHEN; CDR2 reads SYDVKM. Trimming took 0 bases from V and 4 from J; bases not matched to a gene: 15. This CDR3 has 20 residues. For the CDR3, the DNA is TGTGCCAGCAGTTTATGGAGGGCCGGGACAGGGGGCTATGGGAGCACTGAAGCTTTCTTT. Translating gives CASSLWRAGTGGYGSTEAFF.

The DNA of the CDR3 is TGTGCCAGCAGCTCACAGGGACGGGAGACCCAGTACTTC. Its protein is CASSSQGRETQYF. V usage is TRBV5-4 and J usage is TRBJ2-5, with TRBD1 as a possible D gene (6 bases). The V and J ends lost 3 bases and 5 bases respectively, with 11 bases between them. This CDR3 is built from 13 residues. The germline V gene encodes CDR1 SGHNT and CDR2 YYREEE (reference sequence).

V and J are TRBV7-2 and TRBJ2-5; 7 bases agree with TRBD1. CDR3 length equals 14 residues. CDR1 is SGHTA and CDR2 is FQGNSA in the germline V gene. V was clipped by 3 bases and J by 2 bases; unmatched bases: 3. CDR3 sequence: CASSFQGQQETQYF. CDR3 nucleotides: TGTGCCAGCAGCTTCCAGGGACAGCAAGAGACCCAGTACTTC.

The genes are TRBV28 and TRBJ1-3, with a tentative D call TRBD1 (5 bases). This CDR3 is 14 amino acids long. Germline V gives CDR1 MDHEN, CDR2 SYDVKM. V lost 6 bases and J lost 3, with 12 bases in between. The CDR3: CASSQQGIGNTIYF. The DNA of the CDR3 is TGTGCCAGCAGCCAGCAGGGTATTGGAAACACCATATATTTT.

The chain carries TRBV11-2 and TRBJ1-6; D is possibly TRBD1 (6 bases). Trimming removed 2 bases at V and 11 bases at J, with 13 bases between. CDR1 SGHAT and CDR2 FQNNGV come from the germline V gene. This CDR3 spans 14 amino acids. CDR3 nucleotides: TGTGCCAGCAGCTTAACCCCACAGGGAACACCCCTCCACTTT. This encodes CASSLTPQGTPLHF.

This clone is a singleton in its sample. J is TRBJ2-2 and V is TRBV6-1; D is ambiguous. CDR1 and CDR2 from the germline V gene are MNHNS and SASEGT. The CDR3 runs to 16 residues. Trimming pared 3 bases from V and 1 base from J, leaving 12 bases between. CDR3 DNA: TGTGCCAGCAGTGATGCAGGATTACTGAACACCGGGGAGCTGTTTTTT. This codes for CASSDAGLLNTGELFF.

The chain links TRBV7-2 to TRBJ2-7; 11 bases agree with TRBD1. The V segment lost 3 bases and the J segment 6 bases; nucleotides outside the gene matches: 10. Germline CDR1 is SGHTA and CDR2 is FQGNSA. CDR3 size: 16 residues. The CDR3 nucleotides are TGTGCCAGCAGCTTGATTCGGGACAGGGGGACAGGCGAGCAGTACTTC. It is translated as CASSLIRDRGTGEQYF. Supplemented by reference TRBV7-2 and TRBJ2-7, the full variable domain reads GAGVSQSPSNKVTEKGKDVELRCDPISGHTALYWYRQSLGQGLEFLIYFQGNSAPDKSGLPSDRFSAERTGGSVSTLTIQRTQQEDSAVYLCASSLIRDRGTGEQYFGPGTRLTVT.

The V and J genes are TRBV3-1 (or the pseudogene TRBV3-2) and TRBJ2-3; 8 nucleotides align to TRBD2. The CDR3 runs 15 residues. Germline V gene sequence: CDR1 LGHDT, CDR2 YNNKEL (reference sequence). Losses at the gene ends were 4 bases for V and 2 bases for J; bases not matched to a gene: 5. The CDR3 region has the DNA TGTGCCAGCAGCCCAACTAGCGGAACCACAGATACGCAGTATTTT. Translating it yields CASSPTSGTTDTQYF.

This sequence joins TRBV11-2 and TRBJ2-2; D ambiguous. The CDR3 sequence is 16 residues long. Trimming left V 3 bases short and J 5 bases short, with 16 bases between. Germline CDR1 reads SGHAT; CDR2 reads FQNNGV. The DNA for the CDR3 is TGTGCCAGCAGCTTCACAGATTTACCCGAAACCGGGGAGCTGTTTTTT. It codes for CASSFTDLPETGELFF.

This chain connects TRBV5-5 to TRBJ2-6; 8 nucleotides agree with TRBD1. J lost 0 bases, V lost 3 bases, and 5 bases had no gene match. CDR3 length: 17 amino acids. CDR1 and CDR2 (germline): SGHKS, YYEKEE (reference sequence). CDR3 DNA sequence: TGTGCCAGCAGCTCGGACAGGGCCCGCTCTGGGGCCAACGTCCTGACTTTC. Protein product: CASSSDRARSGANVLTF.

The chain employs TRBV28 and TRBJ2-7; no clear D. Germline V gives CDR1 MDHEN, CDR2 SYDVKM. This CDR3 region has 14 residues. V lost 3 bases, J lost 0 bases, and 9 bases lay in between. CDR3 in amino acids: CASSFSRGSYEQYF. CDR3 sequence (DNA): TGTGCCAGCAGTTTTAGTCGCGGCTCCTACGAGCAGTACTTC. The complete variable domain, with remaining parts taken from reference TRBV28 and TRBJ2-7, reads DVKVTQSSRYLVKRTGEKVFLECVQDMDHENMFWYRQDPGLGLRLIYFSYDVKMKEKGDIPEGYSVSREKKERFSLILESASTNQTSMYLCASSFSRGSYEQYFGPGTRLTVT.

The chain recombines TRBV27 with TRBJ2-5; D is unclear. The length of the CDR3 is 15 residues. Germline V gene lookup returns CDR1 MNHEY and CDR2 SMNVEV (reference sequence). V was cut by 6 bases and J by 2 bases, with 16 bases left in between. CDR3 coding DNA: TGTGCCAGCAGGCGACTCTTAAACAAACAAGAGACCCAGTACTTC. Protein sequence: CASRRLLNKQETQYF.

A single count supports this clone. The V and J genes are TRBV27 and TRBJ1-2; tentative D call: TRBD1 (5 bases). The CDR3 is 17 residues long. The V end was cut by 3 bases, the J end by 1 base, with 18 bases between. The germline CDR1 and CDR2 sequences are MNHEY and SMNVEV (reference sequence). The CDR3 sequence is CASSFRQGGSVNYGYTF. The CDR3 coding sequence is TGTGCCAGCAGTTTTCGGCAGGGCGGCAGCGTTAACTATGGCTACACCTTC.

The genes are TRBV30 and TRBJ2-1; D unclear. CDR1 and CDR2 (germline): GTSNPN, SVGIG (reference sequence). The CDR3 sequence is 16 residues long. V gave up 1 base and J gave up 0 bases, with 13 bases separating them. The CDR3 spells CAWSGVSASSYNEQFF. The CDR3 nucleotides read TGTGCCTGGAGTGGGGTAAGCGCGAGCTCCTACAATGAGCAGTTCTTC.

This chain joins TRBV25-1 and TRBJ2-1; 9 bases align to TRBD1. With V trimmed by 4 bases and J by 8 bases, 6 bases remained unmatched. This CDR3 comprises 14 residues. CDR1 and CDR2 from the germline V gene are MGHDK and SYGVNS. This CDR3 is CASSARQGVHEQFF. CDR3 DNA sequence: TGTGCCAGCAGTGCCCGACAGGGGGTCCATGAGCAGTTCTTC.

The chain employs TRBV7-6 and TRBJ1-6, with TRBD1 matching over 8 bases. The CDR3 is made up of 18 amino acids. CDR1 is SGHVS and CDR2 is FNYEAQ in the germline V gene. J gave up 0 bases and V 1 base, and 5 bases lay outside the gene matches. The CDR3 here is CASSLGTGGGSYNSPLHF. In DNA form, the CDR3 reads TGTGCCAGCAGCTTAGGAACAGGGGGAGGCTCCTATAATTCACCCCTCCACTTT. The full variable domain, with the rest looked up from reference TRBV7-6 and TRBJ1-6, is GAGVSQSPRYKVTKRGQDVALRCDPISGHVSLYWYRQALGQGPEFLTYFNYEAQQDKSGLPNDRFSAERPEGSISTLTIQRTEQRDSAMYRCASSLGTGGGSYNSPLHFGNGTRLTVT.

The chain is built from TRBV24-1 and TRBJ1-2, with D hard to call. The germline CDR1 and CDR2 sequences are KGHDR and SFDVKD. The CDR3 is made up of 13 amino acids. Trimming cost V 2 bases and J 3 bases, with 6 bases left between them. The CDR3 DNA follows: TGTGCCACCAGTGATTCAGGTGACTATGGCTACACCTTC. Translating it yields CATSDSGDYGYTF.

The chain joins TRBV7-2 to TRBJ1-3, with 7 bases matching TRBD1. The CDR3 is 14 amino acids. The J segment lost 4 bases and the V segment lost 7 bases, leaving 7 bases of the junction unmatched. Per germline, CDR1 SGHTA and CDR2 FQGNSA. CDR3 in DNA: TGTGCCAGCACCGTCGACAGGGTCGGAAACACCATATATTTT. It codes for CASTVDRVGNTIYF.

CDR3: CAWSVKDRAGNTIYF. The CDR3 DNA follows: TGTGCCTGGAGTGTAAAGGACAGGGCTGGAAACACCATATATTTT. This chain links TRBV30 with TRBJ1-3; 8 bases agree with TRBD1. V lost 0 bases to trimming and J lost 2 bases; unmatched junction nucleotides: 3. Germline CDR1 reads GTSNPN; CDR2 reads SVGIG (reference sequence). The CDR3 contains 15 residues.

This clone was counted at least ten times. The V call is TRBV7-9, the J call TRBJ2-3, with D possibly TRBD2 on 6 matching bases. Germline V gene lookup returns CDR1 SEHNR and CDR2 FQNEAQ (reference sequence). Trimming left V 5 bases short and J 9 bases short, with 15 bases between. This CDR3 has 13 residues. In DNA form, the CDR3 reads TGTGCCAGCAGCCCCAGACTAGAGGGCACGCAGTATTTT. This translates into CASSPRLEGTQYF.

The chain combines TRBV29-1 with TRBJ2-3, with 9 bases lining up with TRBD2. V was clipped by 2 bases and J by 1 base; unmatched bases: 7. Germline lookup yields CDR1 SQVTM and CDR2 ANQGSEA. The CDR3 contains 16 residues. In nucleotides, the CDR3 is TGCAGCGTTGAACTCTCTAGCGGGATTGGCACAGATACGCAGTATTTT. This encodes CSVELSSGIGTDTQYF.

This rearrangement joins TRBV20-1 to TRBJ2-5; D is perhaps TRBD1 (6 bases). The V and J ends lost 3 bases and 4 bases respectively, with 15 bases between them. Germline V gene lookup returns CDR1 DFQATT and CDR2 SNEGSKA (reference sequence). The CDR3 sequence is 14 residues long. DNA for the CDR3: TGCAGTGCTAGTCTTTTGGGGGCGAGAGAGACCCAGTACTTC. Its translation is CSASLLGARETQYF.